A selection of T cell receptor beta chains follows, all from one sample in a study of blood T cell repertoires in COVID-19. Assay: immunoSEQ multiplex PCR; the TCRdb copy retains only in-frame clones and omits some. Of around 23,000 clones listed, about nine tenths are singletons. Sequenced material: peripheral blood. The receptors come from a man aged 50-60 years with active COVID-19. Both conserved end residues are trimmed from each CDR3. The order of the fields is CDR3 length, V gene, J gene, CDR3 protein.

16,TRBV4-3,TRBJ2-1,ASSQDYGMAAAYNEQF
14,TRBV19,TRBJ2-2,ASSKAAGGHIGELF
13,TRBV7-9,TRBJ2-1,ASSLARTGVDEQF
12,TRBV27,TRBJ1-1,ASSLSRGVTEAF
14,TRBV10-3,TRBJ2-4,AISGDRGLAKNIQY
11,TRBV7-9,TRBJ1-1,ASSFRQVQGAF
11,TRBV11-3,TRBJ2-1,ASRTSGKNEQF
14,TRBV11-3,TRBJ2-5,ASSLEQRAAKETQY
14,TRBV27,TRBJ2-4,ASSRYVTGGENIQY
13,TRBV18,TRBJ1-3,ASSRRTGDGNTIY
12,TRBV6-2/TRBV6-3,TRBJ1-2,ASSQAQGIHGYT
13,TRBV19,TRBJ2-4,ASSIDSLAKNIQY
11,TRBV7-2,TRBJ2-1,ASSLRLANEQF
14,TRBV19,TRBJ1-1,ASSIDQGHWLTEAF
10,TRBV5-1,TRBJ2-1,ASSLDNNEQF
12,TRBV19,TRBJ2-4,ASSPGTGKNIQY
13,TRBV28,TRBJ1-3,ASSFQGLSGNTIY
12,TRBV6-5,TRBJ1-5,ASSSAGGGQPQH
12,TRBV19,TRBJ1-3,ASNLRTAGNTIY
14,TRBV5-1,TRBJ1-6,ASSLSRRNYNSPLH
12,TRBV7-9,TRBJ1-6,ASSWLARNSPLH
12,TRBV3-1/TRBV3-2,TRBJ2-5,ASSQDAQRETQY
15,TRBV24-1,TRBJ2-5,ATSEPGYSGSIETQY